This T cell receptor (beta chain) was sequenced for a study of OX40 agonist ivuxolimab in advanced cancers. Broader study findings: Mean expanded clone counts were higher in CD8+ than CD4+ T cells. Partial responders treated at 0.1-3.0 mg/kg exhibited clonal expansion among the lowest measured.

Peripheral blood came from all dose cohorts at three timepoints. The CDR3 spans 14 residues. The germline CDR1 and CDR2 sequences are SGHDT and YYEEEE. Comments on this clone: What it binds is unknown.

Data came from immunoSEQ multiplex PCR; TCRdb stores just in-frame clones and leaves some out. The sample shows 57,000 or so clones, about 89% of them seen only once. The origin of this receptor is an adult with an advanced solid tumor such as melanoma, head and neck, liver or kidney cancer. The V gene is TRBV5-6, the J gene TRBJ2-5, with unresolved D. The assigned J gene may be wrong: the sequence end matches TRBJ2-7 better. Sequencing used CD4+ or CD8+ T cells sorted from blood, obtained in a trial of the OX40 agonist ivuxolimab. The CDR3 is CASSLFRYSYEQYF. CDR3 coding DNA: TGTGCCAGCAGCTTGTTCCGATACTCCTACGAGCAGTACTTC.